This T cell receptor (beta chain) was identified during a study of T cell changes during pregnancy in multiple sclerosis. The CDR3 spans 14 residues. Per germline, CDR1 SGHDT and CDR2 YYEEEE. V lost 2 bases to trimming and J lost 9 bases; unmatched junction nucleotides: 5. The repertoire was sequenced with immunoSEQ multiplex PCR; TCRdb's copy has only in-frame clones and lacks some. The sample contains 70,000 or so clones, around 92% of which appear only once. The clonotype was recovered from a female donor in good health, enrolled as a control in a pregnancy study. This sequence joins TRBV5-6 and TRBJ1-6; TRBD1 aligns across 7 bases. Sample: peripheral blood, taken in the third trimester of pregnancy. CDR3 DNA sequence: TGTGCCAGCAGCTTCGAGGGGGCTACTTCACCCCTCCACTTT. It is translated as CASSFEGATSPLHF.